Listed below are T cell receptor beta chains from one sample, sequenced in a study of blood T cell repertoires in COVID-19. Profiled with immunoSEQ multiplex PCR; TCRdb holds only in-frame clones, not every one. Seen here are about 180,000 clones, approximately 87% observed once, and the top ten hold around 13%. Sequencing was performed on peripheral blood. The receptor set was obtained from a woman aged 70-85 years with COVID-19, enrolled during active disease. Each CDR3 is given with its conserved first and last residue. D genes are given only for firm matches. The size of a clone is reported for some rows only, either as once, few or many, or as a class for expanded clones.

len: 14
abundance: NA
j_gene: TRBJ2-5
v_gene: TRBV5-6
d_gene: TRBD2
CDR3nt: TGTGCCAGCAGCTTGGACATGGGAGGGGAGACCCAGTACTTC
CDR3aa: CASSLDMGGETQYF

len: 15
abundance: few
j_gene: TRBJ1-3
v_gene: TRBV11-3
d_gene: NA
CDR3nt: TGTGCCAGCTCACACCCCCAGGGCTCTGGAAACACCATATATTTT
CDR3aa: CASSHPQGSGNTIYF

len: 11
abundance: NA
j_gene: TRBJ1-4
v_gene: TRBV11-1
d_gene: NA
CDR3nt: TGTGCCAGCAGCTTTGGGAGAAAACTGTTTTTT
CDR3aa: CASSFGRKLFF

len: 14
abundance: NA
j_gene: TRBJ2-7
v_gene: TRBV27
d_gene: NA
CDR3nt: TGTGCCAGCAGTTTGGACACCCTCTCCTACGAGCAGTACTTC
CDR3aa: CASSLDTLSYEQYF

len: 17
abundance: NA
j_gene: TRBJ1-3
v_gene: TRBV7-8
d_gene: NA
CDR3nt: TGTGCCAGCAGCTTAGCGAAGGGGCGAATCTCTGGAAACACCATATATTTT
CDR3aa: CASSLAKGRISGNTIYF

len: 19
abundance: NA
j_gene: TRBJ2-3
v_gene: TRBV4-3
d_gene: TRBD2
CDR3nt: TGCGCCAGCAGCCAAGATCTTGAAGGGCTAGCGGGAGGCACAGATACGCAGTATTTT
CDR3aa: CASSQDLEGLAGGTDTQYF

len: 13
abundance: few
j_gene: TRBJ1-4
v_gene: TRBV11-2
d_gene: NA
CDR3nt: TGTGCCAGCAGCTTCGGGGAGCTTGAAAAACTGTTTTTT
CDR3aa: CASSFGELEKLFF

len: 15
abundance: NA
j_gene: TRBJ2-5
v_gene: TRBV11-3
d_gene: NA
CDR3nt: TGTGCCAGCAGCGAGGGCAGATACCTCCAAGAGACCCAGTACTTC
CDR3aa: CASSEGRYLQETQYF

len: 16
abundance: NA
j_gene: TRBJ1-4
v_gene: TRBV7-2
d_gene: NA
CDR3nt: TGTGCCAGCAGCTTGGGGCCAGATTCAACTAATGAAAAACTGTTTTTT
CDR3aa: CASSLGPDSTNEKLFF

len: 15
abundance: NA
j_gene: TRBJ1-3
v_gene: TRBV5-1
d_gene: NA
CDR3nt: TGCGCCAGCAGCGTGGACCCCGGCTCTGGAAACACCATATATTTT
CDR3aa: CASSVDPGSGNTIYF

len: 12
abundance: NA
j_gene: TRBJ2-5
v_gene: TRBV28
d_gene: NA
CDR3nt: TGTGCCAGCTATAGAACCGGGGAGACCCAGTACTTC
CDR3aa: CASYRTGETQYF

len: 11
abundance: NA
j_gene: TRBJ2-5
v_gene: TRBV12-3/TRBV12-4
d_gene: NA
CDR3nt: TGTGCCAGCAGTTTCAGAGAGACCCAGTACTTC
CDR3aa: CASSFRETQYF

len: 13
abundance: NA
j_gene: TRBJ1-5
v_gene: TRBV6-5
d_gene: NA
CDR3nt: TGTGCCAGCAGCTGGGGAGGAAATCAGCCCCAGCATTTT
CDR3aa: CASSWGGNQPQHF

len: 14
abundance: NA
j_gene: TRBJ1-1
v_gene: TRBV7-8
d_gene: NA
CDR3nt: TGTGCCAGCAGCTTAGCTGGGGGGAGCACTGAAGCTTTCTTT
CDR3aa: CASSLAGGSTEAFF

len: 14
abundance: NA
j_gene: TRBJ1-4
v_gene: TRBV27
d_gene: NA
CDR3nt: TGTGCCAGCACCCCCGTGTGGGGGGGCGAAAAACTGTTTTTT
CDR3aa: CASTPVWGGEKLFF

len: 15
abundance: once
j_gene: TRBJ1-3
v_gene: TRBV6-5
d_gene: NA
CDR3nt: TGTGCCAGCAGTTACAGCGACAGCTCTGGAAACACCATATATTTT
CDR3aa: CASSYSDSSGNTIYF

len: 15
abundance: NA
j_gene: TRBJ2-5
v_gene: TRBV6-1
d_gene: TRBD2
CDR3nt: TGTGCCAGCAGTGAACCAGCGGGGGGACGTGAGACCCAGTACTTC
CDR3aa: CASSEPAGGRETQYF

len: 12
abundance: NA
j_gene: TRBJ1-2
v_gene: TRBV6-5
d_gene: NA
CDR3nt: TGTGCCAGCACGGGACAAGCATATGGCTACACCTTC
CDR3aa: CASTGQAYGYTF

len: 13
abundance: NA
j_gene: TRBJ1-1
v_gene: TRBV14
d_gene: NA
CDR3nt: TGTGCCAGCAGCCAAACTAGGGACACTGAAGCTTTCTTT
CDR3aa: CASSQTRDTEAFF

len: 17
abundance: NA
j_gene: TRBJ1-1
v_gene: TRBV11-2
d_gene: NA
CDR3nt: TGTGCCAGCAGCTTAGATCTCGGGAGGGCGCTTGGCCCTGAAGCTTTCTTT
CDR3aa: CASSLDLGRALGPEAFF

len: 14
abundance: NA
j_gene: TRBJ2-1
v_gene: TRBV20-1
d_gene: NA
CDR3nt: TGCAGTGCTAGTCTTTGGCGGTCCTACAATGAGCAGTTCTTC
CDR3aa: CSASLWRSYNEQFF

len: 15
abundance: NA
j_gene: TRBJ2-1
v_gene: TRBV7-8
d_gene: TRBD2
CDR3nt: TGTGCCAGCAGCTATAGGACTAGCGGGACACGGGAGCAGTTCTTC
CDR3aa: CASSYRTSGTREQFF

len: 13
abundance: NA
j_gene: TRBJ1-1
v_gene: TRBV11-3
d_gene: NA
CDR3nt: TGTGCCAGCAGTGGGGCGCGCATAACTGAAGCTTTCTTT
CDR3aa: CASSGARITEAFF

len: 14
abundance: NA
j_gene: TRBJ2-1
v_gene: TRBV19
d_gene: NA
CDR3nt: TGTGCCAGTAGTAAGGGGACACCTTACAATGAGCAGTTCTTC
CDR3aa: CASSKGTPYNEQFF

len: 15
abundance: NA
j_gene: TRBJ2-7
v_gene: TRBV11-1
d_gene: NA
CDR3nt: TGTGCCAGCAGCTTAGGAGGCAGTATCTCCTACGAGCAGTACTTC
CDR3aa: CASSLGGSISYEQYF

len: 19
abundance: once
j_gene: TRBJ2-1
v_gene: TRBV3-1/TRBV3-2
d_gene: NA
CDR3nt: TGTGCCAGCAGCCAAGAGGACGACAGGATCGCGGGTGCCTACAATGAGCAGTTCTTC
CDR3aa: CASSQEDDRIAGAYNEQFF

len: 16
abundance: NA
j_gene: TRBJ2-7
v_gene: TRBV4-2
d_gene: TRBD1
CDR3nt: TGTGCCAGCAGCCAAGGCAACCCCGGGACAGACTACGAGCAGTACTTC
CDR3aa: CASSQGNPGTDYEQYF

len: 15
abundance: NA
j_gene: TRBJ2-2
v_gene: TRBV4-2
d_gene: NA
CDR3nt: TGTGCCAGCAGCCAAGATGGGGACTCCCTAGGGGAGCTGTTTTTT
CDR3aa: CASSQDGDSLGELFF

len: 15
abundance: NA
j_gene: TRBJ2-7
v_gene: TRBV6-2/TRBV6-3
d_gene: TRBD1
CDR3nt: TGTGCCAGCAGTCCCGGGACAGGGAGCTCCTACGAGCAGTACTTC
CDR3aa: CASSPGTGSSYEQYF

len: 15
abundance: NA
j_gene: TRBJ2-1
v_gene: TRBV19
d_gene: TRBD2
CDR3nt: TGTGCCAGTAGCAGGAATAGCGGGAGGGTTGGTGAGCAGTTCTTC
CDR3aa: CASSRNSGRVGEQFF

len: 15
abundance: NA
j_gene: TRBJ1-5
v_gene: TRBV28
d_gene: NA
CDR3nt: TGTGCCAGCAGTTTAGTCTTAGGGGTAGGTCAGCCCCAGCATTTT
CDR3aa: CASSLVLGVGQPQHF

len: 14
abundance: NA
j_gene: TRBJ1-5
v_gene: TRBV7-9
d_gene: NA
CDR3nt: TGTGCCAGCAGCTTCTCGTTAGAGGATCAGCCCCAGCATTTT
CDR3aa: CASSFSLEDQPQHF

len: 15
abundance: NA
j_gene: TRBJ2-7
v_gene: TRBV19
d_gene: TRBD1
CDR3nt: TGTGCCAGTAGTATGGGTGGACAGGGGTCTTACGAGCAGTACTTC
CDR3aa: CASSMGGQGSYEQYF

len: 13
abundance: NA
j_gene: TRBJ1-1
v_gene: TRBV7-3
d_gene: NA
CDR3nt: TGTGCCAGCAGCCTGACAAGGAACACTGAAGCTTTCTTT
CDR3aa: CASSLTRNTEAFF

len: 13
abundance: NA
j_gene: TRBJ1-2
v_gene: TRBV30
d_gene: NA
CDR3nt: TGTGCCTGGGGACGGACAGCTTCACATGGCTACACCTTC
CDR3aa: CAWGRTASHGYTF

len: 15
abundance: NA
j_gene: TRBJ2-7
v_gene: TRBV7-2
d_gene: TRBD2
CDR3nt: TGTGCCAGCTCAACGGCGGGAGGGCCCTCTTACGAGCAGTACTTC
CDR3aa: CASSTAGGPSYEQYF

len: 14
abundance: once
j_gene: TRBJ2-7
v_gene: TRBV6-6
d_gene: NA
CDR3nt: TGTGCCAGCAGCCCTCGGAGGATGGGCTACGAGCAGTACTTC
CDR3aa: CASSPRRMGYEQYF

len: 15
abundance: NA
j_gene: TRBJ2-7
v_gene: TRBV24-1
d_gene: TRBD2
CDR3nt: TGTGCCACCAGTGATTCTAGCGGGGGCGGTTACCAGCAGTACTTC
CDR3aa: CATSDSSGGGYQQYF

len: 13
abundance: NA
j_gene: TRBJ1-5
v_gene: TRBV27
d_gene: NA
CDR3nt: TGTGCCAGCAGTTTGTCAAACTATCAGCCCCAGCATTTT
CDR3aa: CASSLSNYQPQHF

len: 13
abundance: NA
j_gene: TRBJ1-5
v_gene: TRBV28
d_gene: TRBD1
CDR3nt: TGTGCCAGCAGTCTTCAGGGGGAAGGTCACCAGCATTTT
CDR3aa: CASSLQGEGHQHF

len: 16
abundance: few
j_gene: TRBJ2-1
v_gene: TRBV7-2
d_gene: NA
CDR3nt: TGTGCCAGCAGCTTAGCGGGAGTTGGAACCTACAATGAGCAGTTCTTC
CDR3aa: CASSLAGVGTYNEQFF

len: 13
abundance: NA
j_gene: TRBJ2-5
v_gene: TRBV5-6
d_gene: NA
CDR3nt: TGTGCCAGCAGCTTGGCCCGGGGGGAGACCCAGTACTTC
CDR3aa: CASSLARGETQYF

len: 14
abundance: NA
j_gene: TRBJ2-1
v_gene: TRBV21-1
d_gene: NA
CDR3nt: TGTGCCAGCAGCAAATGTCGGGGATACAATGAGCAGTTCTTC
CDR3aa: CASSKCRGYNEQFF

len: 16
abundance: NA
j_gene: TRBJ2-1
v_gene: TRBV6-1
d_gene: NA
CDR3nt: TGTGCCAGCAGTGAACGCGCCGTCCAGGGGGGTCATGAGCAGTTCTTC
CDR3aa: CASSERAVQGGHEQFF

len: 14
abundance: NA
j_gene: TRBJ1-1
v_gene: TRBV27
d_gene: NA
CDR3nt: TGTGCCAGCAGTTTATGGGGGCAGAACACTGAAGCTTTCTTT
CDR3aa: CASSLWGQNTEAFF